The rows below give T cell receptor beta chains drawn from one sample of a study of T cells in localized non-small cell lung cancer. Clones were sequenced by immunoSEQ multiplex PCR, and TCRdb holds only the in-frame ones, with some missing. The sample shows nearly 3,500 clones, around 19% of them seen only once. The sample in question was lung tumor tissue, obtained before any cancer treatment. The receptors shown here come from a woman aged 35 to 69 with stage III squamous cell lung carcinoma. Each CDR3 is given with its conserved first and last residue. Fields, in order: V gene, J gene, D gene, clone size, CDR3 DNA, CDR3 protein. D genes are given only for firm matches. Clone size is not always given. Where it is, it says once, few, many or a class for expanded clones.

V gene: TRBV28; J gene: TRBJ1-2; D gene: NA; clone size: medium-sized; CDR3 DNA: TGTGCCAGCACCCCTCTGACCGGGGACTATGGCTACACCTTC; CDR3 protein: CASTPLTGDYGYTF
V gene: TRBV1; J gene: TRBJ1-2; D gene: NA; clone size: few; CDR3 DNA: TGCGCCAGCAGCCAAGATCCAACAGGGGGAGATGGCTACACCTTC; CDR3 protein: CASSQDPTGGDGYTF
V gene: TRBV9; J gene: TRBJ2-3; D gene: TRBD1; clone size: medium-sized; CDR3 DNA: TGTGCCAGCAGCGTGGGACAGGGGGCGACCACAGATACGCAGTATTTT; CDR3 protein: CASSVGQGATTDTQYF
V gene: TRBV11-3; J gene: TRBJ2-7; D gene: NA; clone size: NA; CDR3 DNA: TGTGCCAGCAGCCCTTTGGGGGCTTCCTACGAGCAGTACTTC; CDR3 protein: CASSPLGASYEQYF
V gene: TRBV11-3; J gene: TRBJ1-2; D gene: NA; clone size: many; CDR3 DNA: TGTGCCAGCAGCTTAGGCGAGGCCGGGACGACCTATGGCTACACCTTC; CDR3 protein: CASSLGEAGTTYGYTF
V gene: TRBV11-3; J gene: TRBJ2-2; D gene: TRBD2; clone size: medium-sized; CDR3 DNA: TGTGCCAGCAGCCCAAGCAGACTAGCGGGAGGGACCGGGGAGCTGTTTTTT; CDR3 protein: CASSPSRLAGGTGELFF
V gene: TRBV18; J gene: TRBJ2-7; D gene: TRBD1; clone size: large; CDR3 DNA: TGTGCCAGCTCACCACCGACAGGGACCTACGAGCAGTACTTC; CDR3 protein: CASSPPTGTYEQYF
V gene: TRBV11-3; J gene: TRBJ2-1; D gene: NA; clone size: NA; CDR3 DNA: TGTGCCAGCAGCTTACTGGGTCCAAGCTCCTACAATGAGCAGTTCTTC; CDR3 protein: CASSLLGPSSYNEQFF
V gene: TRBV11-3; J gene: TRBJ1-5; D gene: NA; clone size: NA; CDR3 DNA: TGTGCCAGCAGCTCGCTGTCCCTGCAGGAGATAAGCTTCCGGCCCCAGCATTTT; CDR3 protein: CASSSLSLQEISFRPQHF
V gene: TRBV6-8; J gene: TRBJ1-2; D gene: NA; clone size: NA; CDR3 DNA: TGTGCCAGCAGTTATCGTCGGGCAGACATCAACTATGGCTACACCTTC; CDR3 protein: CASSYRRADINYGYTF
V gene: TRBV11-3; J gene: TRBJ1-4; D gene: NA; clone size: medium-sized; CDR3 DNA: TGTGCCAGCAGCTTTCGGCAACCCCCCGAAAAACTGTTTTTT; CDR3 protein: CASSFRQPPEKLFF
V gene: TRBV19; J gene: TRBJ1-1; D gene: NA; clone size: few; CDR3 DNA: TGTGCCAGTAGTCTCGAGGGTACGGATAAAGCTTTCTTT; CDR3 protein: CASSLEGTDKAFF
V gene: TRBV7-2; J gene: TRBJ2-1; D gene: NA; clone size: NA; CDR3 DNA: TGTGCCAGCAGCTCCCATAACAACAATGAGCAGTTCTTC; CDR3 protein: CASSSHNNNEQFF
V gene: TRBV19; J gene: TRBJ2-2; D gene: TRBD2; clone size: few; CDR3 DNA: TGTGCCAGTAGACCGGGACTAGCGGGTACCGGGGAGCTGTTTTTT; CDR3 protein: CASRPGLAGTGELFF
V gene: TRBV6-8; J gene: TRBJ2-5; D gene: TRBD1; clone size: few; CDR3 DNA: TGTGCCAGCAGTCCGGGACAGACTGGGTCCCAGTACTTC; CDR3 protein: CASSPGQTGSQYF
V gene: TRBV6-8; J gene: TRBJ2-1; D gene: TRBD2; clone size: few; CDR3 DNA: TGTGCCAGCAGTCCAACTAGCGGGAGCATCGATGAGCAGTTCTTC; CDR3 protein: CASSPTSGSIDEQFF
V gene: TRBV30; J gene: TRBJ1-5; D gene: NA; clone size: few; CDR3 DNA: TGTGCCTGGAGTAGACAGGAGAATCAGCCCCAGCATTTT; CDR3 protein: CAWSRQENQPQHF
V gene: TRBV9; J gene: TRBJ2-1; D gene: TRBD2; clone size: NA; CDR3 DNA: TGTGCCAGCAGTGATAGGCTAGCGGGAGTTCCTGAGCAGTTCTTC; CDR3 protein: CASSDRLAGVPEQFF
V gene: TRBV6-8; J gene: TRBJ1-2; D gene: NA; clone size: NA; CDR3 DNA: TGTGCCAGCAGTTACGAAACCCGAGGAGACTATGGCTACACCTTC; CDR3 protein: CASSYETRGDYGYTF
V gene: TRBV6-7; J gene: TRBJ2-7; D gene: NA; clone size: NA; CDR3 DNA: TGTGCCAGCAGCAAGAACTACGAGCAGTACTTC; CDR3 protein: CASSKNYEQYF
V gene: TRBV11-3; J gene: TRBJ2-3; D gene: TRBD2; clone size: many; CDR3 DNA: TGTGCCAGCAGCTTCGGCTATAGCGGGCGAACTAGCACAGATACGCAGTATTTT; CDR3 protein: CASSFGYSGRTSTDTQYF
V gene: TRBV11-3; J gene: TRBJ1-4; D gene: NA; clone size: many; CDR3 DNA: TGTGCCAGCAGCGGCGTGTGGGAGCCAACTAATGAAAAACTGTTTTTT; CDR3 protein: CASSGVWEPTNEKLFF
V gene: TRBV28; J gene: TRBJ1-2; D gene: TRBD1; clone size: few; CDR3 DNA: TGTGCCAGCAGTTTTTTGACAGGGGGCCGTGGCTACACCTTC; CDR3 protein: CASSFLTGGRGYTF
V gene: TRBV25-1; J gene: TRBJ2-3; D gene: NA; clone size: NA; CDR3 DNA: TGTGCCAGCAGCCAAGCACAGGGAAGCACAGATACGCAGTATTTT; CDR3 protein: CASSQAQGSTDTQYF
V gene: TRBV28; J gene: TRBJ2-1; D gene: NA; clone size: few; CDR3 DNA: TGTGCCAGCAGTTTACGGGGTTACAATGAGCAGTTCTTC; CDR3 protein: CASSLRGYNEQFF
V gene: TRBV18; J gene: TRBJ1-5; D gene: TRBD1; clone size: NA; CDR3 DNA: TGTGCCAGCTCACCGGGGACAGGGTTGGACAATCAGCCCCAGCATTTT; CDR3 protein: CASSPGTGLDNQPQHF
V gene: TRBV25-1; J gene: TRBJ2-7; D gene: NA; clone size: NA; CDR3 DNA: TGTGCCAGCAGTACCAATTCCTACGAGCAGTACTTC; CDR3 protein: CASSTNSYEQYF
V gene: TRBV6-8; J gene: TRBJ1-1; D gene: TRBD1; clone size: few; CDR3 DNA: TGTGCCAGCAGTGGGGTAGACAGGGGCACTGAAGCTTTCTTT; CDR3 protein: CASSGVDRGTEAFF
V gene: TRBV18; J gene: TRBJ1-3; D gene: TRBD1; clone size: NA; CDR3 DNA: TGTGCCAGCTCACCTGGGACAGCCTCTGGAAACACCATATATTTT; CDR3 protein: CASSPGTASGNTIYF
V gene: TRBV23-1; J gene: TRBJ2-2; D gene: NA; clone size: few; CDR3 DNA: TGCGCCAGCAGCCAAGATCTAGGGTGGGAGCTGTTTTTT; CDR3 protein: CASSQDLGWELFF
V gene: TRBV11-3; J gene: TRBJ2-7; D gene: NA; clone size: medium-sized; CDR3 DNA: TGTGCCAGCAGCCCCGGGGACTCCCGGTGGGAGCAGTACTTC; CDR3 protein: CASSPGDSRWEQYF
V gene: TRBV11-3; J gene: TRBJ2-5; D gene: TRBD1; clone size: many; CDR3 DNA: TGTGCCAGCAGCTTACCGGACAGGGGGGTCGAGACCCAGTACTTC; CDR3 protein: CASSLPDRGVETQYF
V gene: TRBV9; J gene: TRBJ1-3; D gene: NA; clone size: NA; CDR3 DNA: TGTGCCAGCAGCGTAGAGGGATCCCCTGGAAACACCATATATTTT; CDR3 protein: CASSVEGSPGNTIYF
V gene: TRBV25-1; J gene: TRBJ2-7; D gene: NA; clone size: NA; CDR3 DNA: TGTGCCAGCAGCCAGCTTCCTAGCGAGCAGTACTTC; CDR3 protein: CASSQLPSEQYF
V gene: TRBV6-8; J gene: TRBJ1-2; D gene: NA; clone size: few; CDR3 DNA: TGTGCCAGCAGATCTCAGGGGAGCACGAGGCCTGGCTACACCTTC; CDR3 protein: CASRSQGSTRPGYTF
V gene: TRBV19; J gene: TRBJ1-1; D gene: TRBD1; clone size: NA; CDR3 DNA: TGTGCCAGTAGTATGGCGCGGACAGGGAGGGACACTGAAGCTTTCTTT; CDR3 protein: CASSMARTGRDTEAFF
V gene: TRBV28; J gene: TRBJ2-7; D gene: NA; clone size: few; CDR3 DNA: TGTGCCAGCACCACGTTATGGGGTGTAGGAGACCAGTACTTC; CDR3 protein: CASTTLWGVGDQYF
V gene: TRBV6-8; J gene: TRBJ1-1; D gene: NA; clone size: few; CDR3 DNA: TGTGCCAGCAGTTATATGTCCCAAGGCACTGAAGCTTTCTTT; CDR3 protein: CASSYMSQGTEAFF
V gene: TRBV11-3; J gene: TRBJ2-1; D gene: NA; clone size: NA; CDR3 DNA: TGTGCCAGCAGCTTGAATCCCTCCGTCGATGAGCAGTTCTTC; CDR3 protein: CASSLNPSVDEQFF
V gene: TRBV27; J gene: TRBJ1-2; D gene: TRBD1; clone size: NA; CDR3 DNA: TGTGCCAGCAGTTTATCCCCGGGACAGGGACACTATGGCTACACCTTC; CDR3 protein: CASSLSPGQGHYGYTF
V gene: TRBV9; J gene: TRBJ2-2; D gene: TRBD1; clone size: NA; CDR3 DNA: TGTGCCAGCAGTCAAACTGCTGGGACAGGGTTCGGGGAGCTGTTTTTT; CDR3 protein: CASSQTAGTGFGELFF
V gene: TRBV6-8; J gene: TRBJ2-2; D gene: NA; clone size: NA; CDR3 DNA: TGTGCCAGCAGTGATCAGAACTCTCACGCGAACACCGGGGAGCTGTTTTTT; CDR3 protein: CASSDQNSHANTGELFF
V gene: TRBV7-2; J gene: TRBJ2-3; D gene: NA; clone size: many; CDR3 DNA: TGTGCCAGCAGCTCTCGATACACAGATACGCAGTATTTT; CDR3 protein: CASSSRYTDTQYF
V gene: TRBV11-3; J gene: TRBJ2-5; D gene: TRBD2; clone size: NA; CDR3 DNA: TGTGCCAGCAGCTTAGGGCGAGGCAGCGGGAAAGAAGAGACCCAGTACTTC; CDR3 protein: CASSLGRGSGKEETQYF
V gene: TRBV29-1; J gene: TRBJ2-3; D gene: TRBD2; clone size: NA; CDR3 DNA: TGCAGCGTCCGGGGGAGCGGGGATAGCACAGATACGCAGTATTTT; CDR3 protein: CSVRGSGDSTDTQYF
V gene: TRBV15; J gene: TRBJ2-1; D gene: TRBD2; clone size: few; CDR3 DNA: TGTGCCACCAGCAGAGATCGTTTAGCGGGATCCTCCAATGAGCAGTTCTTC; CDR3 protein: CATSRDRLAGSSNEQFF
V gene: TRBV11-3; J gene: TRBJ2-1; D gene: TRBD2; clone size: large; CDR3 DNA: TGTGCCAGCAGCTTGGGACTAGCGGGAGCGGGTGAGCAGTTCTTC; CDR3 protein: CASSLGLAGAGEQFF
V gene: TRBV9; J gene: TRBJ2-1; D gene: TRBD2; clone size: NA; CDR3 DNA: TGTGCCAGCAGCGCTTTCCCAGCGGGATACAATGAGCAGTTCTTC; CDR3 protein: CASSAFPAGYNEQFF
V gene: TRBV19; J gene: TRBJ2-1; D gene: TRBD2; clone size: NA; CDR3 DNA: TGTGCCAGTAGTGTAGGGACTAGCGGTAACAATGAGCAGTTCTTC; CDR3 protein: CASSVGTSGNNEQFF
V gene: TRBV19; J gene: TRBJ1-3; D gene: NA; clone size: few; CDR3 DNA: TGTGCCAGTAGTCCGGTTTGGAGCTCTGGAAACACCATATATTTT; CDR3 protein: CASSPVWSSGNTIYF
V gene: TRBV11-3; J gene: TRBJ2-3; D gene: NA; clone size: NA; CDR3 DNA: TGTGCCAGCAGCTTATTGCTCCTTACAGATACGCAGTATTTT; CDR3 protein: CASSLLLLTDTQYF
V gene: TRBV14; J gene: TRBJ2-5; D gene: NA; clone size: NA; CDR3 DNA: TGTGCCAGCAGCCAAAATCGGGCCCAAGAGACCCAGTACTTC; CDR3 protein: CASSQNRAQETQYF
V gene: TRBV11-3; J gene: TRBJ1-2; D gene: NA; clone size: medium-sized; CDR3 DNA: TGTGCCAGCAGCTTAGAAACAGTCTACTATGGCTACACCTTC; CDR3 protein: CASSLETVYYGYTF
V gene: TRBV15; J gene: TRBJ2-7; D gene: TRBD1; clone size: large; CDR3 DNA: TGTGCCACCAGCAGAAGTTTCCCAGGGGGAACCTCCTACGAGCAGTACTTC; CDR3 protein: CATSRSFPGGTSYEQYF
V gene: TRBV6-8; J gene: TRBJ2-2; D gene: NA; clone size: few; CDR3 DNA: TGTGCCAGCAGTTACTCTAGGAGGGGGCGTCCCGGGGAGCTGTTTTTT; CDR3 protein: CASSYSRRGRPGELFF
V gene: TRBV16; J gene: TRBJ1-5; D gene: NA; clone size: NA; CDR3 DNA: TGTGCCAGCAGCCAAGGACTGAACAATCAGCCCCAGCATTTT; CDR3 protein: CASSQGLNNQPQHF